This TCR beta chain was documented in a study of cytomegalovirus exposure and HLA in healthy donors. Overall study findings and caveats: The finding came from a later analysis; first-cohort TCR clusters tended to co-occur in the roughly 110 validation repertoires.

CDR1 and CDR2 from the germline V gene are LGHNA and YSLEER. V was clipped by 0 bases and J by 2 bases; unmatched bases: 4. The CDR3 loop spans 15 amino acids. A word on this clone: Its target is not known.

Here immunoSEQ multiplex PCR was the method, and the copy in TCRdb shows in-frame clones only, minus some. The sample includes some 120,000 clones, roughly 90% of them seen just once. The sequence came from a woman between 18 and 30 years old in good health and CMV-seronegative. The sample was PBMCs. The J gene is TRBJ2-7, the V gene TRBV4-3; the match to TRBD2 covers 7 bases. The CDR3 region has the DNA TGCGCCAGCAGCCAAGATCCGGGGGGTACCTACGAGCAGTACTTC. The encoded protein is CASSQDPGGTYEQYF.